One and the same sample provided the 30 T cell receptor beta chains below, sequenced in a study of CD8 T cells in ankylosing spondylitis. Regarding the study as a whole: A TCR beta motif of fewer than 10 highly homologous variants seemed to mark ankylosing spondylitis blood.

These TCRs' antigens remain unknown. TCRdb re-derived calls from the 5' RACE reads in MiXCR, one entry per CDR3 protein. The repertoire consists of 450,000 or so distinct CDR3 sequences, with roughly a quarter occurring once and the leading ten covering 0.89%. The sequenced material came from blood, either unsorted or a sorted T cell fraction (not recorded which). Source of these receptors: a male donor with ankylosing spondylitis.

This clonotype showed up just a few times. This chain joins TRBV20-1 and TRBJ2-1, with 7 bases identical to TRBD2. V trimming: 6 bases; J trimming: 7 bases; junction bases outside the gene matches: 15. Germline V gene lookup returns CDR1 DFQATT and CDR2 SNEGSKA (reference sequence). The CDR3 spans 15 residues. CDR3 nucleotide sequence: TGCAGTGCCCCCCCCGGGGCGGGAGATGCAAATGAGCAGTTCTTC. Its translation: CSAPPGAGDANEQFF.

The chain couples TRBV7-9 to TRBJ2-3; a weak D match, TRBD1 (6 bases). V lost 5 bases, J lost 7 bases, and 16 bases lay in between. The CDR3 totals 14 residues. CDR1 and CDR2 (germline): SEHNR, FQNEAQ (reference sequence). CDR3 protein: CASSEQPGTYTQYF. CDR3 sequence (DNA): TGTGCCAGCAGCGAGCAGCCCGGGACATATACGCAGTATTTT. Variable domain in full (rest from reference TRBV7-9 and TRBJ2-3): DTGVSQNPRHKITKRGQNVTFRCDPISEHNRLYWYRQTLGQGPEFLTYFQNEAQLEKSRLLSDRFSAERPKGSFSTLEIQRTEQGDSAMYLCASSEQPGTYTQYFGPGTRLTVL.

The chain uses TRBV12-3 or TRBV12-4 and TRBJ2-3; D possibly corresponds to TRBD2 (5 bases). Trimming took off 6 bases at V and 3 bases at J, with 13 bases between the two ends. CDR3 length equals 14 residues. CDR3 nucleotides: TGTGCCAGCAGATGGGAGACGGGAACAGATACGCAGTATTTT. Protein: CASRWETGTDTQYF.

In its sample, this clonotype was seen a few times. The chain employs TRBV20-1 and TRBJ1-4; the D gene is possibly TRBD1 (5 bases). V lost 0 bases and J 5 bases, leaving 13 bases between the germline ends. Looked up from germline, CDR1 is DFQATT and CDR2 is SNEGSKA (reference sequence). The CDR3 consists of 15 residues. The CDR3 is CSARDSTQANEKLFF. The CDR3 DNA sequence: TGCAGTGCTAGAGATTCTACACAGGCGAATGAAAAACTGTTTTTT.

The gene calls are TRBV7-2 and TRBJ1-5, with a tentative D call TRBD1 (5 bases). CDR1 is SGHTA, CDR2 FQGNSA, per germline. The V end lost 5 bases, the J end lost 0 bases, and 11 bases lay between the germline ends. The CDR3 is 15 amino acids. The CDR3 DNA reads as TGTGCCAGCAGCCCCGAAGGACATAGCAATCAGCCCCAGCATTTT. This sequence encodes CASSPEGHSNQPQHF.

The J gene is TRBJ2-4, the V gene TRBV12-3 or TRBV12-4; D remains ambiguous. V shed 4 bases and J shed 6 bases, with 4 bases lying between them. This CDR3 comprises 11 residues. DNA of the CDR3: TGTGCCAGCAGTTGGGGAAACATTCAGTACTTC. It yields the protein CASSWGNIQYF.

V is TRBV20-1 and J is TRBJ2-7, with unresolved D. Trimming left V 3 bases short and J 0 bases short, with 12 bases between. The CDR3 is 14 residues long. Germline-derived CDR1 and CDR2 are DFQATT and SNEGSKA (reference sequence). The CDR3 coding sequence is TGCAGTGCTAGGGCCCCGAGAGTCTCCTACGAGCAGTACTTC. Its protein product is CSARAPRVSYEQYF.

This clonotype has more than one count but fewer than ten. The chain recombines TRBV5-1 with TRBJ2-5; D unresolved. This CDR3 is 16 amino acids long. Per germline, CDR1 SGHRS and CDR2 YFSETQ. V shed 4 bases and J shed 2 bases, with 18 bases lying between them. CDR3 loop: CASSPQGRAEQETQYF. CDR3 nucleotides: TGCGCCAGCAGCCCACAAGGTCGGGCGGAACAAGAGACCCAGTACTTC.

The V gene is TRBV7-2, the J gene TRBJ2-3, with TRBD2 matching over 7 bases. Germline lookup yields CDR1 SGHTA and CDR2 FQGNSA. V shed 1 base and J 0 bases; nucleotides not matched to a gene: 1. CDR3 length equals 15 residues. Here the CDR3 DNA reads TGTGCCAGCAGCTTAGAGCGGGACAGCACAGATACGCAGTATTTT. Protein: CASSLERDSTDTQYF.

The V call is TRBV20-1, the J call TRBJ2-1; TRBD2 is a possible D gene (6 bases). The CDR3 has 13 residues. Germline V gives CDR1 DFQATT, CDR2 SNEGSKA (reference sequence). The V end was cut by 3 bases, the J end by 5 bases, with 11 bases between. CDR3 bases: TGCAGTGCTAGTTCCGGGAGCCACAATGAGCAGTTCTTC. The encoded protein is CSASSGSHNEQFF.

The chain links TRBV4-2 to TRBJ2-1; 9 nucleotides agree with TRBD2. J gave up 0 bases and V 4 bases, and 4 bases lay outside the gene matches. Germline V gives CDR1 LGHNA, CDR2 YNFKEQ. The CDR3 has 16 amino acids. CDR3 sequence reads: CASSRTSESSYNEQFF. In DNA, the CDR3 is TGTGCCAGCAGCCGGACTAGCGAGAGCTCCTACAATGAGCAGTTCTTC.

This rearrangement joins TRBV5-1 to TRBJ2-7, with TRBD2 as a possible D gene (6 bases). Germline CDR1 reads SGHRS; CDR2 reads YFSETQ. Trimming removed 2 bases from V and 6 bases from J, with 21 bases in between. The CDR3 loop spans 16 amino acids. As DNA, the CDR3 is TGCGCCAGCAGCTTATCTTTGCGGGATTATTCTGGCGAGCAGTACTTC. It translates to CASSLSLRDYSGEQYF.

This rearrangement joins TRBV7-2 to TRBJ2-3; the D is unclear. The CDR3 is made up of 16 amino acids. Germline V gives CDR1 SGHTA, CDR2 FQGNSA. Trimming removed 3 bases from V and 0 bases from J, with 13 bases in between. The CDR3 loop is CASSLAPAVSTDTQYF. The CDR3 bases are TGTGCCAGCAGCTTGGCCCCCGCAGTTAGCACAGATACGCAGTATTTT. Combining the CDR3 with reference TRBV7-2 and TRBJ2-3 gives the whole variable domain GAGVSQSPSNKVTEKGKDVELRCDPISGHTALYWYRQSLGQGLEFLIYFQGNSAPDKSGLPSDRFSAERTGGSVSTLTIQRTQQEDSAVYLCASSLAPAVSTDTQYFGPGTRLTVL.

This clonotype was seen a handful of times. The CDR3 nucleotides are TGCAGTGCTAGCTCGGGGGGGGGCACTGAAGCTTTCTTT. It translates to CSASSGGGTEAFF. The chain joins TRBV20-1 to TRBJ1-1; perhaps TRBD1 as D (5 bases). The CDR3 loop spans 13 amino acids. Germline V gene data show CDR1 as DFQATT and CDR2 as SNEGSKA (reference sequence). Trimming shortened V by 3 bases and J by 4 bases, and 12 bases separated the two germline ends.

CDR3 coding DNA: TGTGCCAGCAGCAATGGGGGTACCCTGTCACCCCTCCACTTT. Protein sequence: CASSNGGTLSPLHF. J is TRBJ1-6 and V is TRBV21-1; the table's D call, TRBD1, was not checked against the DNA. TRBV21-1 is given as a pseudogene. The length of the CDR3 is 14 residues.

This clonotype was counted between two and nine times. V is TRBV24-1 and J is TRBJ2-1, with D hard to call. V was trimmed by 1 base and J by 10 bases, leaving 10 bases between them. The CDR3 totals 13 residues. Germline lookup yields CDR1 KGHDR and CDR2 SFDVKD. CDR3 sequence reads: CATSDFVSEEQFF. The CDR3 DNA follows: TGTGCCACCAGTGATTTCGTGTCTGAAGAGCAGTTCTTC.

The V gene is TRBV15, the J gene TRBJ2-7; possibly TRBD1 for D (6 bases). Trimming shortened V by 4 bases and J by 10 bases, and 14 bases separated the two germline ends. The germline V gene encodes CDR1 LNHNV and CDR2 YYDKDF (reference sequence). CDR3 length: 12 residues. The CDR3 region has the DNA TGTGCCACCAGCACTACAGGGTCCGGACAGTACTTC. Translation: CATSTTGSGQYF.

The CDR3 is CASSETNYEQYF. The CDR3 nucleotides are TGTGCCAGCAGTGAAACAAATTACGAGCAGTACTTC. The rearrangement joins TRBV6-1 to TRBJ2-7, with unresolved D. Trimming removed 2 bases at V and 4 bases at J, with 6 bases between. Germline assignment: CDR1 MNHNS and CDR2 SASEGT. This CDR3 spans 12 amino acids.

The CDR3 protein is CASSSLAIHSGANVLTF. The CDR3, as DNA: TGTGCCAGCAGTTCCCTAGCGATTCACTCTGGGGCCAACGTCCTGACTTTC. This chain connects TRBV27 to TRBJ2-6, with D perhaps TRBD2 (6 bases). Trimming pared 4 bases from V and 0 bases from J, leaving 13 bases between. The CDR3 runs to 17 residues. CDR1 is MNHEY, CDR2 SMNVEV, per germline (reference sequence).

This clonotype has at least ten counts. This rearrangement joins TRBV10-3 to TRBJ2-3, with 7 bases fitting TRBD2. Germline-derived CDR1 and CDR2 are ENHRY and SYGVKD. The CDR3 extends over 14 amino acids. V gave up 2 bases and J gave up 2 bases; unmatched junction bases: 1. In DNA form, the CDR3 reads TGTGCCATCAGTGAGGCGGGGGACACAGATACGCAGTATTTT. Translation gives CAISEAGDTDTQYF.

This clonotype was detected many times. The rearrangement links TRBV20-1 to TRBJ2-5, with 7 bases fitting TRBD2. Germline V gene data show CDR1 as DFQATT and CDR2 as SNEGSKA (reference sequence). Germline trimming cut 3 bases from V and 7 bases from J; bases unmatched to any gene: 11. The CDR3 has 14 residues. CDR3 protein: CSASPRDYGGTQYF. The CDR3 DNA follows: TGCAGTGCTAGTCCCCGGGACTACGGAGGGACCCAGTACTTC.

The chain is built from TRBV20-1 and TRBJ2-1; 10 bases map to TRBD2. Trimming at V came to 5 bases and at J to 10 bases, leaving 8 bases not matched to a gene. CDR1 is DFQATT, CDR2 SNEGSKA, per germline (reference sequence). The CDR3 extends over 13 amino acids. The CDR3 region has the DNA TGCAGTGCTCCCCGGACTAGCGGACACGAGCAGTTCTTC. Its protein product is CSAPRTSGHEQFF.

This clonotype was seen a few times. The chain uses TRBV2 and TRBJ2-3, with TRBD2 as a possible D gene (6 bases). CDR1 is SNHLY, CDR2 FYNNEI, per germline. This CDR3 has 16 amino acids. The V and J ends lost 3 bases and 6 bases respectively, with 19 bases between them. The DNA of the CDR3 is TGTGCCAGCAGTGAGGGGAGTAGCGGTCCCGGGGATACGCAGTATTTT. This sequence encodes CASSEGSSGPGDTQYF.

Only a few counts were recorded for this clonotype. The chain carries TRBV28 and TRBJ2-3; weak D call: TRBD1 (5 bases). The CDR3 extends over 14 amino acids. V was trimmed by 2 bases and J by 2 bases, leaving 8 bases between them. CDR1 is MDHEN and CDR2 is SYDVKM in the germline V gene. In nucleotides, the CDR3 is TGTGCCAGCAGTTTAGGGGCCTTCACAGATACGCAGTATTTT. This sequence encodes CASSLGAFTDTQYF. Together with reference TRBV28 and TRBJ2-3, the CDR3 gives the full variable domain: DVKVTQSSRYLVKRTGEKVFLECVQDMDHENMFWYRQDPGLGLRLIYFSYDVKMKEKGDIPEGYSVSREKKERFSLILESASTNQTSMYLCASSLGAFTDTQYFGPGTRLTVL.

This clonotype has just one count. The chain is built from TRBV20-1 and TRBJ1-4; TRBD1 is a possible D gene (5 bases). The V and J ends lost 0 bases and 8 bases respectively, with 13 bases between them. The CDR3 is 14 amino acids. Germline V gene lookup returns CDR1 DFQATT and CDR2 SNEGSKA (reference sequence). CDR3 amino acids: CSARDRERKEKLFF. The CDR3 DNA follows: TGCAGTGCTAGAGACAGGGAGAGGAAAGAAAAACTGTTTTTT.

This clonotype was seen only a few times. This rearrangement joins TRBV21-1 to TRBJ2-7; the table's D call of TRBD1 was not tested on the DNA. TRBV21-1 is a known pseudogene. The CDR3 loop spans 15 amino acids. The CDR3 loop is CASSKGAGQGYEQYF. The DNA for the CDR3 is TGTGCCAGCAGCAAAGGGGCGGGACAGGGGTACGAGCAGTACTTC.

This clonotype was observed a few times. The chain recombines TRBV5-1 with TRBJ2-2, with TRBD2 matching over 9 bases. V was clipped by 4 bases and J by 6 bases; unmatched bases: 13. The length of the CDR3 is 17 residues. From germline, CDR1 is SGHRS and CDR2 YFSETQ. As DNA, the CDR3 is TGCGCCAGCAGCCTTCCGGTAGATAGCGGGAGTTCCGGGGAGCTGTTTTTT. This sequence encodes CASSLPVDSGSSGELFF.

The sample holds a few counts of this clonotype. This chain links TRBV20-1 with TRBJ1-2; no clear D. There are 16 residues in the CDR3. The germline CDR1 and CDR2 sequences are DFQATT and SNEGSKA (reference sequence). V was cut by 1 base and J by 4 bases, with 19 bases left in between. Here the CDR3 DNA reads TGCAGTGCTAGAGGAGGGAAGGATCCTTCGGTCTATGGCTACACCTTC. Its protein is CSARGGKDPSVYGYTF.

The chain recombines TRBV12-3 or TRBV12-4 with TRBJ2-2, with D perhaps TRBD2 (6 bases). V gave up 8 bases and J gave up 1 base, with 11 bases separating them. The CDR3 totals 14 residues. CDR3 nucleotide sequence: TGTGCCAGCGGGCTAGCGATGAACACCGGGGAGCTGTTTTTT. Translating gives CASGLAMNTGELFF.

This clonotype was seen a handful of times. The rearrangement uses TRBV5-6 and TRBJ2-5; 7 bases match TRBD2. Germline V gives CDR1 SGHDT, CDR2 YYEEEE. V trimming: 4 bases; J trimming: 5 bases; junction bases outside the gene matches: 14. The CDR3 is 16 residues long. CDR3 sequence (DNA): TGTGCCAGCAGCCTTAGCGGGCCCGCCTCAGGGGAGACCCAGTACTTC. It translates to CASSLSGPASGETQYF.